A single sample gave rise to the 27 T cell receptor beta chains below, sequenced in a study of neurological immune-mediated disorders. From the 5' RACE reads, TCRdb called clonotypes with MiXCR, one entry per CDR3 protein. The profile shows 100,000 to 150,000 distinct CDR3 sequences, roughly 3.1% of them singletons. The sample taken for sequencing was PBMCs. The receptors were gathered from a woman in her 30s with multiple sclerosis.

The rearrangement uses TRBV7-8 and TRBJ2-5, with TRBD1 identical over 7 bases. CDR3 size: 13 residues. Germline CDR1 SGHVS, CDR2 FQNEAQ. The CDR3 DNA sequence: TGTACGCCGGGACAGCCAGTCCAAGAGACCCAGTACTTC. Its protein is CTPGQPVQETQYF.

This clonotype was recorded many times. The V gene is TRBV4-3, the J gene TRBJ2-7; D could derive from TRBD1 or TRBD2 (5 bases each). CDR1 is LGHNA, CDR2 YSLEER, per germline. This CDR3 region has 14 residues. V lost 1 base, J lost 5 bases, and 12 bases lay in between. CDR3 loop: CASSQGPGRDEQYF. CDR3 sequence (DNA): TGCGCCAGCAGCCAAGGTCCAGGGCGGGACGAGCAGTACTTC.

This clonotype was detected many times. A much bigger clone sits one base away, suggesting this may be a read error. J is TRBJ1-5 and V is TRBV19; weak D call: TRBD1 (5 bases). Germline-derived CDR1 and CDR2 are LNHDA and SQIVND (reference sequence). The CDR3 runs 13 residues. V gave up 8 bases and J gave up 4 bases, with 12 bases separating them. The CDR3 region is CASSGKGNQPQHF. The CDR3 nucleotides are TGTGCCAGTTCGGGAAAGGGGAATCAGCCCCAGCATTTT. Drawing the rest from reference TRBV19 and TRBJ1-5, the complete variable domain is DGGITQSPKYLFRKEGQNVTLSCEQNLNHDAMYWYRQDPGQGLRLIYYSQIVNDFQKGDIAEGYSVSREKKESFPLTVTSAQKNPTAFYLCASSGKGNQPQHFGDGTRLSIL.

This clonotype was recorded a few times. The chain has TRBV6-5 and TRBJ2-7; D is possibly TRBD1 (5 bases). Germline V gene data show CDR1 as MNHEY and CDR2 as SVGAGI. This CDR3 is 16 amino acids long. The ends were cut back, 0 bases at V and 1 base at J, with 13 bases in the middle. DNA for the CDR3: TGTGCCAGCAGTTACTCCCAGGGCGAGACTTCCTACGAGCAGTACTTC. This gives the protein CASSYSQGETSYEQYF.

This clonotype showed up many times. This sequence joins TRBV6-2 or TRBV6-3 and TRBJ2-1; maybe TRBD1 (6 bases). CDR1 and CDR2 from the germline V gene are MNHEY and SVGEGT. V was shortened by 0 bases and J by 7 bases, with 10 bases between the two germline ends. This CDR3 is 14 amino acids long. CDR3 amino acids: CASSYSDRANEQFF. The CDR3 DNA sequence: TGTGCCAGCAGTTACTCGGACAGAGCTAATGAGCAGTTCTTC.

This clonotype was observed at least ten times. The chain joins TRBV12-3 or TRBV12-4 to TRBJ2-7; 10 bases are a match to TRBD2. The CDR3 covers 16 residues. V gave up 6 bases and J gave up 3 bases; unmatched junction bases: 11. CDR3: CASSHLAGVLVYEQYF. In nucleotides, the CDR3 is TGTGCCAGCAGCCACCTAGCGGGAGTACTTGTCTACGAGCAGTACTTC.

Many counts were recorded for this clonotype. The chain combines TRBV11-3 with TRBJ1-6, with 10 bases matching TRBD1. The germline CDR1 and CDR2 sequences are SGHNT and YENEEA. The CDR3 contains 14 residues. J lost 8 bases, V lost 6 bases, and 4 bases had no gene match. Here the CDR3 reads CASSSGTGDSPLHF. Written as DNA, the CDR3 is TGTGCCAGCAGTTCCGGGACAGGGGATTCACCCCTCCACTTT.

There are many counts of this clonotype. CDR3 DNA: TGTGCCAGTAGTCTCCCGGGAGGGCGCGAACCTTATGGCTACACCTTC. It encodes CASSLPGGREPYGYTF. The chain joins TRBV19 to TRBJ1-2; D is uncertain. Looked up from germline, CDR1 is LNHDA and CDR2 is SQIVND (reference sequence). V lost 5 bases to trimming and J lost 5 bases, with 21 bases between them. This CDR3 comprises 16 residues. Full variable domain (remainder filled in from reference TRBV19 and TRBJ1-2): DGGITQSPKYLFRKEGQNVTLSCEQNLNHDAMYWYRQDPGQGLRLIYYSQIVNDFQKGDIAEGYSVSREKKESFPLTVTSAQKNPTAFYLCASSLPGGREPYGYTFGSGTRLTVV.

This clonotype was found many times. This chain uses TRBV6-5 with TRBJ1-2; D is possibly TRBD1 (5 bases). Deletions cut 5 bases from V and 5 bases from J, with 6 bases between. Germline CDR1 is MNHEY and CDR2 is SVGAGI. This CDR3 spans 11 amino acids. CDR3 DNA sequence: TGTGCCAGCAGTGACAGATATGGCTACACCTTC. Protein: CASSDRYGYTF.

At least ten counts were recorded for this clonotype. This rearrangement joins TRBV5-1 to TRBJ2-3, with D perhaps matching TRBD1 (5 bases). The CDR3 covers 14 residues. CDR1 is SGHRS and CDR2 is YFSETQ in the germline V gene. V lost 3 bases to trimming and J lost 2 bases, with 10 bases between them. This CDR3 is CASSSGRATDTQYF. The CDR3 DNA follows: TGCGCCAGCAGCTCTGGCAGGGCCACAGATACGCAGTATTTT.

This clonotype has at least ten counts. The gene calls are TRBV7-9 and TRBJ2-7; TRBD1 agrees at 11 bases. From germline, CDR1 is SEHNR and CDR2 FQNEAQ (reference sequence). Trimming at V came to 5 bases and at J to 2 bases, leaving 8 bases not matched to a gene. The CDR3 covers 16 residues. In nucleotides, the CDR3 is TGTGCCAGCAGCCACAACCGGGACAGGGGGGCCTACGAGCAGTACTTC. Translation gives CASSHNRDRGAYEQYF.

This clonotype showed up many times. V and J are TRBV29-1 and TRBJ1-2; weak D call: TRBD1 (5 bases). The CDR3 loop spans 13 amino acids. CDR1 and CDR2 from the germline V gene are SQVTM and ANQGSEA. V shed 2 bases and J shed 5 bases, with 12 bases lying between them. CDR3 nucleotide sequence: TGCAGCGTTGAATCCGGGGCTCCTTATGGCTACACCTTC. Translation: CSVESGAPYGYTF.

The table lists this clonotype with many counts. V and J are TRBV5-5 and TRBJ1-1; no firm D call. The CDR3 spans 15 residues. Germline values: CDR1 SGHKS, CDR2 YYEKEE (reference sequence). V was pared by 2 bases and J by 2 bases, with 13 bases between. CDR3 nucleotide sequence: TGTGCCAGCAGCTTATCTTCGGGAACTAACACTGAAGCTTTCTTT. It translates to CASSLSSGTNTEAFF.

Ten or more counts support this clonotype. The chain combines TRBV19 with TRBJ1-1; D might be TRBD1 (6 bases). V lost 3 bases to trimming and J lost 6 bases, with 17 bases between them. The CDR3 loop spans 15 amino acids. Germline V gene sequence: CDR1 LNHDA, CDR2 SQIVND (reference sequence). The CDR3 nucleotides read TGTGCCAGTAGTATGGATGACGAAGGGACATCTGAAGCTTTCTTT. This gives the protein CASSMDDEGTSEAFF.

This clonotype was recorded at least ten times. The chain combines TRBV25-1 with TRBJ1-5; 10 bases line up with TRBD1. The germline CDR1 and CDR2 sequences are MGHDK and SYGVNS. The junction had 3 bases not matched to a gene; V was cut back by 4 bases and J by 6 bases. This CDR3 has 14 amino acids. For the CDR3, the DNA is TGTGCCAGCAGTGGGACAGGGGGTTTTCAGCCCCAGCATTTT. This translates into CASSGTGGFQPQHF.

This clonotype was recorded many times. V is TRBV15 and J is TRBJ2-2; 7 nucleotides match TRBD2. The CDR3 runs to 16 residues. Trimming at V came to 3 bases and at J to 0 bases, leaving 4 bases not matched to a gene. CDR1 is LNHNV, CDR2 YYDKDF, per germline (reference sequence). The CDR3 spells CATSRAAGANTGELFF. The CDR3 DNA reads as TGTGCCACCAGCAGGGCCGCGGGGGCGAACACCGGGGAGCTGTTTTTT.

This clonotype was found a few times. Given a much more abundant clone one base away, this may be a read error. The V call is TRBV9, the J call TRBJ2-7; D gene ambiguous. The CDR3 covers 14 residues. CDR1 is SGDLS and CDR2 is YYNGEE in the germline V gene. Trimming shortened V by 3 bases and J by 0 bases, and 10 bases separated the two germline ends. This chain's CDR3 is CASSAGKGSYEQYF. The CDR3 region has the DNA TGTGCCAGCAGCGCCGGAAAGGGCTCCTACGAGCAGTACTTC. Combining the CDR3 with reference TRBV9 and TRBJ2-7 gives the whole variable domain DSGVTQTPKHLITATGQRVTLRCSPRSGDLSVYWYQQSLDQGLQFLIQYYNGEERAKGNILERFSAQQFPDLHSELNLSSLELGDSALYFCASSAGKGSYEQYFGPGTRLTVT.

This clonotype appeared many times. This chain's CDR3 is CASSQDGLAGISYEQYF. In nucleotides, the CDR3 is TGTGCCAGCAGCCAAGATGGTCTAGCGGGGATATCCTACGAGCAGTACTTC. The chain uses TRBV3-1 and TRBJ2-7; 9 bases map to TRBD2. Trimming took 0 bases from V and 1 from J; bases not matched to a gene: 7. The CDR3 has 17 amino acids. From germline, CDR1 is LGHDT and CDR2 YNNKEL (reference sequence).

The table lists this clonotype with a few counts. V is TRBV4-3 and J is TRBJ1-4; TRBD1 is a possible D gene (5 bases). Per the germline V gene, CDR1 is LGHNA and CDR2 is YSLEER. This CDR3 has 14 amino acids. Between the trimmed V and J ends, which lost 5 bases and 7 bases, there was a span of 14 bases. Written as DNA, the CDR3 is TGCGCCAGCAGCAATGGGGGGATGAGTGAAAAACTGTTTTTT. Amino acids: CASSNGGMSEKLFF.

This clonotype was counted at least ten times. The CDR3 region has the DNA TGCGCCAGCAGCTCTAGGGGCGAAGAGTATGGCTACACCTTC. Translation: CASSSRGEEYGYTF. The J gene is TRBJ1-2, the V gene TRBV5-1; maybe TRBD1 (5 bases). This CDR3 has 14 residues. Germline CDR1 is SGHRS and CDR2 is YFSETQ. The V and J ends lost 3 bases and 5 bases respectively, with 14 bases between them.

This clonotype was seen repeatedly, ten times or more. The CDR3 DNA sequence: TGTGCCAGCAGCTTAGGACTAGCGGGGGGTTCGTGGACCGGGGAGCTGTTTTTT. Protein: CASSLGLAGGSWTGELFF. The genes are TRBV7-2 and TRBJ2-2; 13 nucleotides agree with TRBD2. In germline, CDR1 is SGHTA, CDR2 FQGNSA. V was clipped by 1 base and J by 5 bases; unmatched bases: 7. The CDR3 runs 18 residues.

V is TRBV29-1 and J is TRBJ1-1; tentative D call: TRBD1 (6 bases). With 3 bases removed from V and 5 bases from J, the gap between germline ends came to 10 bases. CDR3 length equals 12 residues. Per the germline V gene, CDR1 is SQVTM and CDR2 is ANQGSEA. CDR3 sequence reads: CSVEGGQTEAFF. The DNA for the CDR3 is TGCAGCGTTGAGGGGGGGCAGACTGAAGCTTTCTTT.

This clonotype was seen ten or more times. The chain carries TRBV5-1 and TRBJ1-4, with D maybe TRBD1 (5 bases). Trimming cost V 8 bases and J 4 bases, with 12 bases left between them. Germline CDR1 and CDR2: SGHRS and YFSETQ. This CDR3 spans 13 amino acids. CDR3 residues: CASRVGLNEKLFF. In DNA form, the CDR3 reads TGCGCCAGTAGAGTGGGGCTTAATGAAAAACTGTTTTTT.

This clonotype has ten or more counts. V usage is TRBV6-5 and J usage is TRBJ1-3, with 7 bases lining up with TRBD1. Germline lookup yields CDR1 MNHEY and CDR2 SVGAGI. With 5 bases clipped from V and 0 bases from J, the junction kept 7 bases outside the gene matches. This CDR3 has 16 amino acids. The CDR3 protein is CASSLQQGFSGNTIYF. The CDR3, as DNA: TGTGCCAGCAGTCTTCAACAGGGGTTCTCTGGAAACACCATATATTTT.

In this sample, this clonotype turned up many times. This sequence joins TRBV4-3 and TRBJ1-6; maybe TRBD1 (6 bases). V dropped 0 bases and J dropped 7 bases, with 7 bases sitting between them. The CDR3 length is 14 residues. From germline, CDR1 is LGHNA and CDR2 YSLEER. CDR3 in DNA: TGCGCCAGCAGCCAAGATAGGGGGAATTCACCCCTCCACTTT. Encoded protein: CASSQDRGNSPLHF.

This clonotype was observed at least ten times. The chain joins TRBV5-1 to TRBJ2-7; D not certain. Germline V gene data show CDR1 as SGHRS and CDR2 as YFSETQ. The CDR3 spans 11 residues. With 1 base removed from V and 3 bases from J, the gap between germline ends came to 2 bases. The CDR3 region is CASSLNYEQYF. The CDR3 DNA sequence: TGCGCCAGCAGCTTGAACTACGAGCAGTACTTC.

This clonotype was recorded a few times. V and J are TRBV19 and TRBJ2-1; 12 nucleotides line up with TRBD2. With 8 bases clipped from V and 3 bases from J, the junction kept 5 bases outside the gene matches. This CDR3 is 15 amino acids long. Per the germline V gene, CDR1 is LNHDA and CDR2 is SQIVND (reference sequence). CDR3 protein: CASFGTSGFYNEQFF. The CDR3 bases are TGTGCCAGTTTCGGGACTAGCGGGTTCTACAATGAGCAGTTCTTC.